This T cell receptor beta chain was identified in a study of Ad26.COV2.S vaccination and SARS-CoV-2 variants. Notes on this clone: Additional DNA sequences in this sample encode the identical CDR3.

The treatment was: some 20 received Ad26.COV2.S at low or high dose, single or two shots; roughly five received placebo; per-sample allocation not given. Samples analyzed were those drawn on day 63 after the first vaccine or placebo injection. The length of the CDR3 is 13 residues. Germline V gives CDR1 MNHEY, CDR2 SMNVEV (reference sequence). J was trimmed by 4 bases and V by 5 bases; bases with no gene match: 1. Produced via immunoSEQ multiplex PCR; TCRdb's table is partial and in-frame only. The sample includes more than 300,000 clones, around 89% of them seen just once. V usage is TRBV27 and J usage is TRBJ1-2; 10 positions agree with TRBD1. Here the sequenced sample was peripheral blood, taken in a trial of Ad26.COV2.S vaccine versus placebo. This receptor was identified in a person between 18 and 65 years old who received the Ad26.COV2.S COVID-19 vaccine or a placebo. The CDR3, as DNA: TGTGCCAGCAGTAGGGACAGGGGCTATGGCTACACCTTC. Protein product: CASSRDRGYGYTF.